The source of this T cell receptor (beta chain) is a study of cytomegalovirus exposure and HLA in healthy donors. As for the study in general: A subsequent analysis stated that the 120 validation repertoires were run on the same platform as the roughly 670 first-cohort repertoires.

Data came from immunoSEQ multiplex PCR; TCRdb stores just in-frame clones and leaves some out. The table has 98,000 or so clones, around 85% seen once. J lost 0 bases, V lost 7 bases, and 10 bases had no gene match. Germline V gene lookup returns CDR1 MDHEN and CDR2 SYDVKM. The CDR3 totals 16 residues. The source material was PBMCs. The J gene is TRBJ2-7, the V gene TRBV28, with 9 bases aligning to TRBD1. The receptor comes from a woman aged 18 to 35 in good health and CMV-seronegative. The CDR3 here is CASTKSGDRDSYEQYF. CDR3 nucleotide sequence: TGTGCCAGCACCAAAAGCGGGGACAGGGACTCCTACGAGCAGTACTTC.